This T cell receptor (beta chain) came from a study of vaccination and CD4 T cells after COVID-19. Study-level background: Six males and four females, two Hispanic, made up the convalescents.

This clonotype came up once. No antigen is known for it. Sequencing of DNA taken from cultured CD4+ T cells relied on the Oncomine TCR Beta short-read assay. TCRdb fed the PCR reads into MiXCR, producing one record per CDR3 protein. The sample shows a few thousand distinct CDR3 sequences, around 82% of them seen only once. The length of the CDR3 is 14 residues. V was shortened by 1 base and J by 0 bases, with 5 bases between the two germline ends. CDR1 is SGHAT, CDR2 FQNNGV, per germline. As to treatment: approximately 10-day PBMC culture with coronavirus spike peptide pools or control peptides (ViraFEST assay). Positive PCR tests dated from March to December 2020, predating US Alpha, Beta and Delta variants. Cell culture was performed with 2 million or so PBMCs per well in the presence of around 9.4 IU/ml IL-2 and roughly 9.7 ug/ml peptide pools.

The sequencing sample was made of CD4+ T cells from blood, cultured in vitro. The chain uses TRBV11-2 and TRBJ2-3; D gene ambiguous. The origin of this receptor is a human donor who had recovered from COVID-19. The DNA for the CDR3 is TGTGCCAGCAGCTTAGTAGGGAGCACAGATACGCAGTATTTT. Encoded protein: CASSLVGSTDTQYF.